The rows below give T cell receptor beta chains drawn from one sample of a study of OX40 agonist ivuxolimab in advanced cancers. Measured with immunoSEQ multiplex PCR; TCRdb has only the in-frame clones, and not every one. Among roughly 61,000 clones listed, 75% to 90% were seen once. Material: CD4+ or CD8+ T cells sorted from blood, obtained in a trial of the OX40 agonist ivuxolimab. The receptors were sampled from an adult with an advanced solid tumor such as melanoma, head and neck, liver or kidney cancer. The CDR3 runs from the conserved cysteine through the conserved F or W. The D gene is left open where the match is weak. Size tells how often a clone was seen (once, few, many) or the class of an expanded clone, and some rows leave it out.

abundance,j_gene,d_gene,v_gene,CDR3aa,CDR3nt
NA,TRBJ2-1,NA,TRBV28,CASHERGSGGEQFF,TGTGCCAGCCATGAGAGGGGGAGCGGAGGTGAGCAGTTCTTC
NA,TRBJ2-7,NA,TRBV5-6,CASSSLTEQYF,TGTGCCAGCAGCTCGCTCACCGAGCAGTACTTC
few,TRBJ2-5,NA,TRBV7-2,CASSLGFWETQYF,TGTGCCAGCAGCTTAGGATTCTGGGAGACCCAGTACTTC
once,TRBJ2-2,TRBD2,TRBV5-1,CASSLGDRGLAGVTGELFF,TGCGCCAGCAGCTTGGGGGACAGGGGACTAGCGGGAGTCACCGGGGAGCTGTTTTTT
NA,TRBJ2-7,TRBD1,TRBV5-6,CASSFPGTGAYEQYF,TGTGCCAGCAGCTTCCCCGGGACAGGGGCCTACGAGCAGTACTTC
NA,TRBJ1-1,NA,TRBV18,CASSVDHGNSLTEAFF,TGTGCCAGCTCAGTTGATCATGGGAATAGTTTGACTGAAGCTTTCTTT
NA,TRBJ1-2,TRBD1,TRBV28,CASKDRDYGYTF,TGTGCCAGTAAGGACAGGGACTATGGCTACACCTTC
NA,TRBJ2-1,NA,TRBV11-3,CASSLESAGGREQFF,TGTGCCAGCAGCTTAGAGTCGGCAGGCGGGCGTGAGCAGTTCTTC
NA,TRBJ2-7,TRBD2,TRBV6-6,CASSYASGIIEQYF,TGTGCCAGCAGTTACGCTAGCGGGATTATCGAGCAGTACTTC
NA,TRBJ2-7,TRBD1,TRBV6-5,CASSSRGQDYEQYF,TGTGCCAGCAGTTCCCGTGGACAGGACTACGAGCAGTACTTC
NA,TRBJ1-5,NA,TRBV2,CASSPWTDNQPQHF,TGTGCCAGCAGTCCTTGGACAGACAATCAGCCCCAGCATTTT